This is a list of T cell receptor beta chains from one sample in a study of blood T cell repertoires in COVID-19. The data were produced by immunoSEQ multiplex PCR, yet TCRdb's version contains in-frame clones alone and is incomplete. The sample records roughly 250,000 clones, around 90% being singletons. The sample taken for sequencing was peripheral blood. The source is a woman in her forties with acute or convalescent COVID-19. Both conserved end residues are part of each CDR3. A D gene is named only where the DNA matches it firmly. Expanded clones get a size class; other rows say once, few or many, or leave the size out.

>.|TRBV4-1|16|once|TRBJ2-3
TGCGCCAGCAGCCAAGCGGGCAGGGCGGGCACAGATACGCAGTATTTT
CASSQAGRAGTDTQYF
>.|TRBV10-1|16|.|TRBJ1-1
TGCGCCAGCAGTGAGTCGAAGGGGGTAATGAACACTGAAGCTTTCTTT
CASSESKGVMNTEAFF
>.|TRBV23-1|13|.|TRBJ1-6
TGCGCCAGCAGTCACACAGGGAACTCACCCCTCCACTTT
CASSHTGNSPLHF
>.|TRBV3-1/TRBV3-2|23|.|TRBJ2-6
TGTGCCAGCAGTTCAACCGGAGAGACTCGAGACAGGTCCCTAAACTCTGGGGCCAACGTCCTGACTTTC
CASSSTGETRDRSLNSGANVLTF
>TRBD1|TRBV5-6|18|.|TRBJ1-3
TGTGCCAGCAGCTATCCCGCCAGGGGGTGGACCTCTGGAAACACCATATATTTT
CASSYPARGWTSGNTIYF
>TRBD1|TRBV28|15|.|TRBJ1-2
TGTGCCAGCAGTGTTTGGGACAGGGGGCTGGGCGGCTACACCTTC
CASSVWDRGLGGYTF
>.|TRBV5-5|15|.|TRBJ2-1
TGTGCCAGCAGCTTGGATGTAGCGACCTACAATGAGCAGTTCTTC
CASSLDVATYNEQFF
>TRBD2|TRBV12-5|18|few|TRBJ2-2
TGTGCTAGTGGTCCTTCCGTTCTTAAGCGGGGGGGCCCCGGGGAGCTGTTTTTT
CASGPSVLKRGGPGELFF
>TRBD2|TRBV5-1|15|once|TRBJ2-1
TGCGCCAGCAGCTTGTGGTTAGCGGGGGAGAATGAGCAGTTCTTC
CASSLWLAGENEQFF
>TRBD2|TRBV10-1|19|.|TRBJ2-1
TGCGCCAGCCCCCCCCTGCCAGCGGGGGGCCCACCCTCCTACAATGAGCAGTTCTTC
CASPPLPAGGPPSYNEQFF
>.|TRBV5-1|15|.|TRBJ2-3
TGCGCCAGCAGCTTGGGCGGGACTAGCACAGATACGCAGTATTTT
CASSLGGTSTDTQYF
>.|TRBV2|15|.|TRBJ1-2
TGTGCCAGCAGTGAAGGAACCCTATTCTCGGGTGGCTACACCTTC
CASSEGTLFSGGYTF
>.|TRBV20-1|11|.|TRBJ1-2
TGCAGTGCTAAACAAATTGGCGGCTACACCTTC
CSAKQIGGYTF
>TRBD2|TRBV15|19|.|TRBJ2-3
TGTGCCACCAGCAGAGGGGGACTAGCGGGGGGCCCTCCGACAGATACGCAGTATTTT
CATSRGGLAGGPPTDTQYF